This T cell receptor (beta chain) was identified during a study of control samples from healthy donors and cancer patients. This clone has only a few counts. Profiling relied on immunoSEQ multiplex PCR, and the TCRdb table lists in-frame clones only, not all of them. The sample lists about 53,000 clones, about 85% occurring once. Germline V lookup: CDR1 SNHLY, CDR2 FYNNEI. Trimming left V 4 bases short and J 0 bases short, with 13 bases between. The CDR3 runs to 16 residues. This TCR was sampled from a man aged 60-69 years with head and neck cancer. The source material was PBMCs. This chain joins TRBV2 and TRBJ1-5; the D is unclear. Here the CDR3 DNA reads TGTGCCAGCAGTGTGAGTAACGATTATAGCAATCAGCCCCAGCATTTT. Protein sequence: CASSVSNDYSNQPQHF.